The entry that follows covers one T cell receptor beta chain sequence. The antigen remains undetermined. The CDR3 totals 15 residues. Between the trimmed V and J ends, which lost 0 bases and 8 bases, there was a span of 13 bases. CDR1 is MNHEY, CDR2 SVGAGI, per germline. This specimen belongs to a study of post-analysis software for immune sequencing data. Points from the study as a whole: TRBV5-6, TRBV5-1 and TRBV20-1 were among 4 or 5 TRBV segments more frequent in patients than controls.

Tagging with unique molecular identifiers was a feature of the TCR beta cDNA libraries. TCRdb redid the calling of the PCR reads with MiXCR, one entry per CDR3 protein. The table has about 810,000 distinct CDR3 sequences, around 50% seen once; the top ten hold 4.6%. The chain links TRBV6-5 to TRBJ1-4, with D perhaps matching TRBD1 (6 bases). Sequences were obtained from blood. This receptor was taken from a girl between 5 and 17 years old with multiple sclerosis. The CDR3 DNA follows: TGTGCCAGCAGTTACTCAGGGGGGGATGCGGAAAAACTGTTTTTT. This gives the protein CASSYSGGDAEKLFF.